Listed below are T cell receptor beta chains from one sample, sequenced in a study of T cells after yellow fever vaccination. TCRdb re-called the 5' RACE reads with MiXCR, one entry per CDR3 protein. The top ten clones hold under 20% of a sample with some 320,000 distinct CDR3 sequences, approximately 9% of them seen once. The sequenced sample was PBMCs, obtained on the day of the first yellow fever vaccination. These TCRs come from a man aged 18 to 30 who received the YFV17D yellow fever vaccine. Each CDR3 is given with its conserved first and last residue.

v_gene	j_gene	CDR3aa
TRBV11-2	TRBJ2-1	CASSKTHRANEQFF
TRBV5-1	TRBJ2-7	CASSLDSWYEQYF
TRBV6-5	TRBJ2-1	CASSLYTGTGAYNEQFF
TRBV18	TRBJ2-5	CASSPPASYETQYF
TRBV23-1	TRBJ2-3	CASSQTRDYLFSSTDTQYF
TRBV7-2	TRBJ2-5	CASSFPYAGGRETQYF
TRBV7-2	TRBJ2-7	CASSFGTTYEQYF
TRBV12-5	TRBJ2-1	CASGLLDEQFF
TRBV7-9	TRBJ2-1	CASTPGPTHSFF
TRBV20-1	TRBJ2-1	CSASSGPSYNEQFF
TRBV5-4	TRBJ2-5	CASSPTGMEETQYF
TRBV20-1	TRBJ2-7	CSARDPLIAYEQYF
TRBV10-3	TRBJ1-6	CAIRGQRNSPLHF
TRBV12-3/TRBV12-4	TRBJ1-5	CASSEQGASNQPQHF
TRBV12-3/TRBV12-4	TRBJ1-6	CATSTSYNSPLHF
TRBV10-1	TRBJ2-2	CASSSRGMNTGELFF
TRBV7-2	TRBJ2-5	CASSPQGLFGTQYF
TRBV4-1	TRBJ2-7	CASSQGAGQGPYEQYF
TRBV9	TRBJ2-1	CASSVSGYNEQFF
TRBV29-1	TRBJ1-2	CSVGTNGFYGYTF
TRBV11-2	TRBJ2-3	CASSPPIVDTQYF
TRBV24-1	TRBJ2-5	CATSDRAGRLETQYF
TRBV12-3/TRBV12-4	TRBJ1-1	CASSFPLDRVNTEAFF
TRBV5-6	TRBJ1-2	CASSLVSGLGYGYTF
TRBV7-9	TRBJ2-3	CASSYATSGGASDTQYF
TRBV7-9	TRBJ2-7	CASSYNRLAGNEQYF
TRBV6-2/TRBV6-3	TRBJ1-1	CASRMMAEAFF
TRBV24-1	TRBJ1-5	CATSLRFARGSHQPQHF
TRBV9	TRBJ2-1	CASSVEGMAAYESSYNEQFF
TRBV7-3	TRBJ1-2	CASSLTGVSIRDYGYTF
TRBV6-5	TRBJ1-6	CASSYSRDLVSPLHF
TRBV5-1	TRBJ2-1	CASSLAGGAQFF
TRBV19	TRBJ2-1	CASARDSLSYNEQFF
TRBV20-1	TRBJ2-3	CSAALGGTDTQYF
TRBV20-1	TRBJ2-3	CSASSGFTDTQYF
TRBV10-3	TRBJ1-3	CAISDGVSSGNTIYF
TRBV20-1	TRBJ1-6	CSAISGGGEKSPLHF
TRBV27	TRBJ2-3	CASSLPAGGRGTDTQYF
TRBV5-1	TRBJ2-5	CASSLVQLQETQYF
TRBV27	TRBJ2-7	CASSLRGQGLGQYF
TRBV9	TRBJ2-7	CASSVGPGYEQYF
TRBV18	TRBJ1-4	CASSPRRGTNEKLFF
TRBV20-1	TRBJ2-1	CSARGQGVRNEQFF
TRBV3-1	TRBJ1-1	CASSQLSREAFF
TRBV6-1	TRBJ2-3	CASAHRGVGTDTQYF
TRBV6-6	TRBJ2-3	CASSRAIRDTQYF
TRBV11-2	TRBJ2-7	CASSFTGKTYEQYF
TRBV6-2/TRBV6-3	TRBJ1-2	CASSYRTGGSGYTF
TRBV7-9	TRBJ2-3	CASSPRGGDTDTQYF
TRBV5-6	TRBJ2-3	CASSPGTAGGLTDTQYF
TRBV27	TRBJ1-1	CASNSGTGFSTEAFF